This TCR beta chain was retrieved from a study of T cell responses to AZD1222 COVID-19 vaccine. Broader study findings: As reported, nearly half of all spike-specific TCRs target variant regions that are unmutated. Vaccine-associated CD4 TCRs ranged over spike, dominating at 160-218 and 743-854. Just five or six AZD1222 recipients tested seropositive at baseline.

The V gene lost 5 bases and the J gene lost 11 bases, with 16 bases spanning the gap. The CDR3 runs 14 residues. From germline, CDR1 is SGHTA and CDR2 FQGTGA. The count of this clone is one. No antigen is known for it. TCRdb keeps only in-frame clones here, not all; method: immunoSEQ multiplex PCR. The data contain fewer than 150,000 clones, around 90% of them singletons. The source material was peripheral blood, sampled on day 0 of AZD1222 vaccination. The V and J genes are TRBV7-3 and TRBJ1-6; the D gene is possibly TRBD1 (6 bases). The source of this sequence is an adult in good health. This CDR3 reads CASSQDSLGTPLHF. CDR3 DNA: TGTGCCAGCAGCCAGGACAGCCTAGGGACACCCCTCCACTTT.